This T cell receptor beta chain is drawn from a study of human versus mouse CDR3 diversity and MHC coevolution. The CDR3 contains 11 residues. Deletions cut 5 bases from V and 2 bases from J, with 7 bases between. CDR1 and CDR2 (germline): DFQATT, SNEGSKA (reference sequence). Clones were sequenced by immunoSEQ multiplex PCR, and TCRdb holds only the in-frame ones, with some missing. The repertoire holds about 81,000 clones, with around 95% as singletons. This TCR was sampled from a person between 25 and 75 years old in good health. The V gene is TRBV20-1, the J gene TRBJ2-7; possible D gene TRBD2, 5 bases. The specimen was naive CD4+ T cells from blood. Noted subset: CD45RO-negative CD62L-positive naive CD4 T cells. CDR3 nucleotides: TGCAGTGCTCCCGGGACCTACGAGCAGTACTTC. Translating gives CSAPGTYEQYF.